This is a list of T cell receptor beta chains from one sample in a study of response to subunit inactivated influenza vaccine. TCRdb ran MiXCR on the RT-PCR reads and lists one entry per CDR3 protein. The sample shows fewer than 550,000 distinct CDR3 sequences, roughly 23% of them seen only once. The sample consisted of CD4+ T cells sorted from PBMCs, taken approximately 5 days after vaccination. The receptors derive from a man in his fifties who received an inactivated influenza vaccine. Both conserved end residues are part of each CDR3. D genes are given only for firm matches. For some rows the clone size is stated as once, few or many, or as a class when expanded; others skip it.

v_call: TRBV20-1; d_call: .; cdr3_length: 14; j_call: TRBJ1-1; clone_size: .; cdr3_nt: TGCAGTGCTAGACGTAGGGGATTCTCCACTGAAGCTTTCTTT; cdr3_aa: CSARRRGFSTEAFF
v_call: TRBV5-1; d_call: .; cdr3_length: 12; j_call: TRBJ1-1; clone_size: few; cdr3_nt: TGCGCCAGCAGCCAAGGGGGTCCTGAAGCTTTCTTT; cdr3_aa: CASSQGGPEAFF
v_call: TRBV11-1; d_call: TRBD2; cdr3_length: 18; j_call: TRBJ2-3; clone_size: .; cdr3_nt: TGTGCCAGCAGCTTACCCTCGCCACTAGCGGGCAACACAGATACGCAGTATTTT; cdr3_aa: CASSLPSPLAGNTDTQYF
v_call: TRBV19; d_call: .; cdr3_length: 13; j_call: TRBJ1-4; clone_size: .; cdr3_nt: TGTGCCAGTAGTAAGGGGAAAATCGAAAAACTGTTTTTT; cdr3_aa: CASSKGKIEKLFF
v_call: TRBV9; d_call: .; cdr3_length: 18; j_call: TRBJ2-2; clone_size: few; cdr3_nt: TGTGCCAGCAGCGTAGGCCCCTTGTGGAGGAAGAACACCGGGGAGCTGTTTTTT; cdr3_aa: CASSVGPLWRKNTGELFF
v_call: TRBV5-1; d_call: .; cdr3_length: 16; j_call: TRBJ2-3; clone_size: .; cdr3_nt: TGCGCCAGCAGCTCCGGTAGTGTGACGGTGACAGATACGCAGTATTTT; cdr3_aa: CASSSGSVTVTDTQYF
v_call: TRBV29-1; d_call: TRBD2; cdr3_length: 15; j_call: TRBJ2-1; clone_size: few; cdr3_nt: TGCAGCGTTGAGTCTGGACTAGTTAGGGGCAATGAGCAGTTCTTC; cdr3_aa: CSVESGLVRGNEQFF
v_call: TRBV5-5; d_call: TRBD1; cdr3_length: 14; j_call: TRBJ1-2; clone_size: few; cdr3_nt: TGTGCCAGCAGCTTGGGACAGGGGGCCTATGGCTACACCTTC; cdr3_aa: CASSLGQGAYGYTF
v_call: TRBV4-3; d_call: .; cdr3_length: 16; j_call: TRBJ2-2; clone_size: .; cdr3_nt: TGCGCCAGCAGCCAAGAGTCTACAGTCAATTTCGGGGAGCTGTTTTTT; cdr3_aa: CASSQESTVNFGELFF
v_call: TRBV12-3/TRBV12-4; d_call: .; cdr3_length: 15; j_call: TRBJ2-3; clone_size: few; cdr3_nt: TGTGCCAGCAGGAAAGGGGGGGTCTCCACAGATACGCAGTATTTT; cdr3_aa: CASRKGGVSTDTQYF
v_call: TRBV5-6; d_call: TRBD2; cdr3_length: 16; j_call: TRBJ2-1; clone_size: few; cdr3_nt: TGTGCCAGCAGCCTACTAGCGGGAGGGCCGAAAGATGAGCAGTTCTTC; cdr3_aa: CASSLLAGGPKDEQFF
v_call: TRBV7-9; d_call: .; cdr3_length: 12; j_call: TRBJ1-1; clone_size: few; cdr3_nt: TGTGCCAGCAGCATATTCCGGATTGAAGCTTTCTTT; cdr3_aa: CASSIFRIEAFF
v_call: TRBV11-2; d_call: .; cdr3_length: 14; j_call: TRBJ1-2; clone_size: few; cdr3_nt: TGTGCCAGCAGCCGAGATGGTTGGGGGTATGGCTACACCTTC; cdr3_aa: CASSRDGWGYGYTF
v_call: TRBV7-2; d_call: TRBD1; cdr3_length: 16; j_call: TRBJ1-4; clone_size: .; cdr3_nt: TGTGCCAGCAGCCGGGACAGAGTTGCAACTAATGAAAAACTGTTTTTT; cdr3_aa: CASSRDRVATNEKLFF
v_call: TRBV7-8; d_call: .; cdr3_length: 16; j_call: TRBJ1-4; clone_size: .; cdr3_nt: TGTGCCAGCAGCTTAGCCGGGACCCTCGGCGCGGAAAAACTGTTTTTT; cdr3_aa: CASSLAGTLGAEKLFF
v_call: TRBV30; d_call: .; cdr3_length: 15; j_call: TRBJ2-2; clone_size: .; cdr3_nt: TGTGCCTGGAGTAGACTTAGCGGGAACACCGGGGAGCTGTTTTTT; cdr3_aa: CAWSRLSGNTGELFF
v_call: TRBV27; d_call: TRBD2; cdr3_length: 15; j_call: TRBJ2-3; clone_size: few; cdr3_nt: TGTGCCAGCAGTTTACCACTAGCGGGGGGGCTGCCGCAGTATTTT; cdr3_aa: CASSLPLAGGLPQYF
v_call: TRBV12-3/TRBV12-4; d_call: .; cdr3_length: 14; j_call: TRBJ1-6; clone_size: few; cdr3_nt: TGTGCCAGCAGTTTAACAGGGAATAATTCACCCCTCCACTTT; cdr3_aa: CASSLTGNNSPLHF
v_call: TRBV5-6; d_call: .; cdr3_length: 17; j_call: TRBJ2-5; clone_size: .; cdr3_nt: TGTGCCAGCAGCCCCGGCGGTCCAGGGTTCGGGGGAGAGACCCAGTACTTC; cdr3_aa: CASSPGGPGFGGETQYF
v_call: TRBV20-1; d_call: TRBD2; cdr3_length: 16; j_call: TRBJ2-1; clone_size: .; cdr3_nt: TGCAGTGCTAGAGGTCCAGGACTAGCGGGAATCAATGAGCAGTTCTTC; cdr3_aa: CSARGPGLAGINEQFF
v_call: TRBV29-1; d_call: .; cdr3_length: 16; j_call: TRBJ2-3; clone_size: .; cdr3_nt: TGCAGCGTTGAAGATTGGGTGCAGGGGCACTCAGATACGCAGTATTTT; cdr3_aa: CSVEDWVQGHSDTQYF
v_call: TRBV6-4; d_call: TRBD1; cdr3_length: 14; j_call: TRBJ2-7; clone_size: once; cdr3_nt: TGTGCCAGCAGATGGGACAGGGGCTCCTACGAGCAGTACTTC; cdr3_aa: CASRWDRGSYEQYF
v_call: TRBV20-1; d_call: TRBD1; cdr3_length: 14; j_call: TRBJ1-5; clone_size: .; cdr3_nt: TGCAGTGCCTCAAGGACAGGCAACAATCAGCCCCAGCATTTT; cdr3_aa: CSASRTGNNQPQHF
v_call: TRBV5-1; d_call: TRBD1; cdr3_length: 16; j_call: TRBJ2-7; clone_size: few; cdr3_nt: TGCGCCAGCAGCTTACAATCGGGACAGGGGGGCCACGAGCAGTACTTC; cdr3_aa: CASSLQSGQGGHEQYF
v_call: TRBV16; d_call: TRBD1; cdr3_length: 17; j_call: TRBJ1-5; clone_size: .; cdr3_nt: TGTGCCAGCAGCCTTGCGTTTGTGAGACAGGGGAGTCAGCCCCAGCATTTT; cdr3_aa: CASSLAFVRQGSQPQHF
v_call: TRBV5-1; d_call: .; cdr3_length: 16; j_call: TRBJ2-7; clone_size: .; cdr3_nt: TGCGCCAGCAGCTCACGACAAGGACTAACCAGCTACGAGCAGTACTTC; cdr3_aa: CASSSRQGLTSYEQYF
v_call: TRBV3-1; d_call: .; cdr3_length: 15; j_call: TRBJ1-5; clone_size: few; cdr3_nt: TGTGCCAGCAGCCAAGATGGACAGCCGGGCCAGCCCCAGCATTTT; cdr3_aa: CASSQDGQPGQPQHF
v_call: TRBV6-2/TRBV6-3; d_call: TRBD2; cdr3_length: 15; j_call: TRBJ2-5; clone_size: few; cdr3_nt: TGTGCCAGCAGTTACTCAGGGACTAAACGAGAGACCCAGTACTTC; cdr3_aa: CASSYSGTKRETQYF
v_call: TRBV29-1; d_call: TRBD1; cdr3_length: 14; j_call: TRBJ2-1; clone_size: few; cdr3_nt: TGCAGCGTTAAACAGGGGGCGTTTATGCATGAGCAGTTCTTC; cdr3_aa: CSVKQGAFMHEQFF
v_call: TRBV7-2; d_call: TRBD2; cdr3_length: 16; j_call: TRBJ2-7; clone_size: .; cdr3_nt: TGTGCCAGCAGCTTAGACCCAACCGGGAGGGCCTACGAGCAGTACTTC; cdr3_aa: CASSLDPTGRAYEQYF
v_call: TRBV5-1; d_call: TRBD2; cdr3_length: 18; j_call: TRBJ2-1; clone_size: .; cdr3_nt: TGCGCCAGCAGCTTGGATGCGACTAGCTGGAGCTCCTACAATGAGCAGTTCTTC; cdr3_aa: CASSLDATSWSSYNEQFF
v_call: TRBV20-1; d_call: .; cdr3_length: 14; j_call: TRBJ2-1; clone_size: .; cdr3_nt: TGCAGTGCCTCGACAGGAAGCTCCTACAATGAGCAGTTCTTC; cdr3_aa: CSASTGSSYNEQFF
v_call: TRBV20-1; d_call: TRBD2; cdr3_length: 14; j_call: TRBJ2-1; clone_size: .; cdr3_nt: TGCAGCGGAATAGCGGGAGGGTTCGACAATGAGCAGTTCTTC; cdr3_aa: CSGIAGGFDNEQFF
v_call: TRBV29-1; d_call: .; cdr3_length: 12; j_call: TRBJ2-5; clone_size: .; cdr3_nt: TGCAGCGTTATGGTTCAGCGAGAGACCCAGTACTTC; cdr3_aa: CSVMVQRETQYF
v_call: TRBV12-3/TRBV12-4; d_call: .; cdr3_length: 12; j_call: TRBJ2-5; clone_size: many; cdr3_nt: TGTGCCAGCAGCCTGTACGTAGAGACCCAGTACTTC; cdr3_aa: CASSLYVETQYF
v_call: TRBV6-1; d_call: TRBD1; cdr3_length: 14; j_call: TRBJ2-7; clone_size: few; cdr3_nt: TGTGCCAGCAGTCCCGGGACAGACCCGATTGAGCAGTACTTC; cdr3_aa: CASSPGTDPIEQYF
v_call: TRBV6-1; d_call: TRBD1; cdr3_length: 15; j_call: TRBJ2-7; clone_size: .; cdr3_nt: TGTGCCAGCAGAAGGGGGACAGGGAGAAACTACGAGCAGTACTTC; cdr3_aa: CASRRGTGRNYEQYF
v_call: TRBV12-3/TRBV12-4; d_call: .; cdr3_length: 12; j_call: TRBJ1-3; clone_size: many; cdr3_nt: TGTGCCAGCAGCCTAGGGGAAAACACCATATATTTT; cdr3_aa: CASSLGENTIYF